What follows are 17 T cell receptor beta chains derived from one specimen sequenced in a study of radiation and T cells in renal cell carcinoma. Sequenced by immunoSEQ multiplex PCR; TCRdb stores in-frame clones only, minus some. The sample includes fewer than 150,000 clones, more than 75% seen only once; the top ten take around 6%. Time point defined: blood 2 weeks post-SBRT. Treatment indicated: 15 Gy SBRT to primary tumor, nephrectomy 4 weeks later. Material: blood, obtained from a patient whose treatment included radiotherapy and nephrectomy. The receptors originated from a woman in her 70s with renal cell carcinoma.

This chain connects TRBV4-3 to TRBJ1-4, with D hard to call. CDR1 LGHNA and CDR2 YSLEER come from the germline V gene. The CDR3 is made up of 15 amino acids. V shed 0 bases and J shed 7 bases, with 12 bases lying between them. CDR3: CASSQDNSLGEKLFF. Written as DNA, the CDR3 is TGCGCCAGCAGCCAAGACAACAGCTTGGGTGAAAAACTGTTTTTT.

The rearrangement joins TRBV6-6 to TRBJ1-2, with TRBD1 identical over 7 bases. In germline, CDR1 is MNHNY, CDR2 SVGAGI (reference sequence). J gave up 6 bases and V 2 bases, and 3 bases lay outside the gene matches. The CDR3 runs to 13 residues. CDR3 protein: CASSYLQGDGYTF. For the CDR3, the DNA is TGTGCCAGCAGTTACCTTCAGGGGGATGGCTACACCTTC.

This chain connects TRBV11-2 to TRBJ1-4; no definite D call. V dropped 3 bases and J dropped 7 bases, with 12 bases sitting between them. Per the germline V gene, CDR1 is SGHAT and CDR2 is FQNNGV. The CDR3 contains 14 residues. The CDR3 sequence: CASSFGAGSEKLFF. CDR3 bases: TGTGCCAGCAGCTTTGGCGCGGGAAGTGAAAAACTGTTTTTT.

The V and J genes are TRBV6-1 and TRBJ1-3; 11 bases are a match to TRBD1. CDR1 is MNHNS, CDR2 SASEGT, per germline. The J segment lost 3 bases and the V segment lost 4 bases, leaving 5 bases of the junction unmatched. The length of the CDR3 is 16 residues. The CDR3, as DNA: TGTGCCAGCAGTGCGACGGGACAGGGGGTTGGAAACACCATATATTTT. Protein product: CASSATGQGVGNTIYF.

The chain couples TRBV30 to TRBJ2-3; unclear D gene. Germline CDR1 and CDR2: GTSNPN and SVGIG (reference sequence). V shed 3 bases and J shed 5 bases, with 9 bases lying between them. The CDR3 runs to 12 residues. This CDR3 reads CAWRKGKDTQYF. CDR3 in DNA: TGTGCCTGGAGAAAGGGAAAAGATACGCAGTATTTT.

This chain links TRBV7-2 with TRBJ2-3; tentatively, D is TRBD2 (7 bases). Trimming removed 4 bases at V and 4 bases at J, with 12 bases between. The CDR3 length is 14 residues. Germline-derived CDR1 and CDR2 are SGHTA and FQGNSA. The CDR3 DNA is TGTGCCAGCAGCTACCGGGGGGCGGCAGATACGCAGTATTTT. This translates into CASSYRGAADTQYF.

This clone was observed a handful of times. The V call is TRBV14, the J call TRBJ1-1; D not certain. The CDR3 contains 14 residues. Between the trimmed V and J ends, which lost 1 base and 5 bases, there was a span of 11 bases. Looked up from germline, CDR1 is SGHDN and CDR2 is FVKESK. In DNA, the CDR3 is TGTGCCAGCAGCCAAGGAGGGAGTGGTACTGAAGCTTTCTTT. This codes for CASSQGGSGTEAFF.

The chain uses TRBV20-1 and TRBJ2-3; no reliable D call. This CDR3 spans 10 amino acids. V lost 5 bases to trimming and J lost 6 bases, with 6 bases between them. Looked up from germline, CDR1 is DFQATT and CDR2 is SNEGSKA (reference sequence). CDR3 protein: CSAAQDTQYF. The CDR3 bases are TGCAGTGCTGCCCAGGATACGCAGTATTTT.

This chain uses TRBV7-9 with TRBJ1-1; the D is unclear. V dropped 1 base and J dropped 6 bases, with 15 bases sitting between them. The germline CDR1 and CDR2 sequences are SEHNR and FQNEAQ (reference sequence). The CDR3 length is 15 residues. CDR3 nucleotide sequence: TGTGCCAGCAGCTTAGTTGGGTTTCGAGGCGCTGAAGCTTTCTTT. This gives the protein CASSLVGFRGAEAFF.

The V and J genes are TRBV19 and TRBJ1-2; 8 nucleotides match TRBD1. CDR3 length: 13 amino acids. The germline gives CDR1 LNHDA, CDR2 SQIVND (reference sequence). Trimming removed 5 bases from V and 4 bases from J; junction bases left unmatched: 3. The DNA of the CDR3 is TGTGCCAGTAGTGTCACAGGGGGCTATGGCTACACCTTC. Its translation: CASSVTGGYGYTF. Complete variable domain (other parts from reference TRBV19 and TRBJ1-2): DGGITQSPKYLFRKEGQNVTLSCEQNLNHDAMYWYRQDPGQGLRLIYYSQIVNDFQKGDIAEGYSVSREKKESFPLTVTSAQKNPTAFYLCASSVTGGYGYTFGSGTRLTVV.

CDR3 sequence reads: CASSVPGSEQFF. The CDR3 bases are TGTGCCAGTAGTGTACCCGGCAGTGAGCAGTTCTTC. The chain recombines TRBV19 with TRBJ2-1, with D unclear. Trimming removed 5 bases from V and 9 bases from J, with 11 bases in between. CDR1 LNHDA and CDR2 SQIVND come from the germline V gene (reference sequence). This CDR3 spans 12 amino acids.

The chain has TRBV6-1 and TRBJ2-2; D unclear. Trimming removed 6 bases at V and 2 bases at J, with 13 bases between. The germline V gene encodes CDR1 MNHNS and CDR2 SASEGT. CDR3 length equals 15 residues. CDR3: CASSVPATNTGELFF. In nucleotides, the CDR3 is TGTGCCAGCAGCGTGCCAGCTACAAACACCGGGGAGCTGTTTTTT.

The J gene is TRBJ1-2, the V gene TRBV19; D not resolved. Germline CDR1 LNHDA, CDR2 SQIVND (reference sequence). V was clipped by 4 bases and J by 4 bases, with 7 bases between them. The CDR3 loop spans 12 amino acids. The CDR3 protein is CASSTAFYGYTF. The CDR3 region has the DNA TGTGCCAGTAGTACGGCGTTCTATGGCTACACCTTC.

The chain has TRBV5-4 and TRBJ1-6; weak D call: TRBD1 (6 bases). Germline V CDR1 and CDR2: SGHNT, YYREEE (reference sequence). The germline V and J ends were trimmed by 4 bases and 7 bases, with 9 bases remaining between them. The CDR3 loop spans 13 amino acids. CDR3 residues: CASSQGPNSPLHF. The CDR3 coding sequence is TGTGCCAGCAGCCAGGGGCCCAATTCACCCCTCCACTTT.

To note about this clone: Germline is not matched at one junction end, which may reflect a read error. The chain carries TRBV5-6 and TRBJ2-7; 11 bases align to TRBD2. Germline V CDR1 and CDR2: SGHDT, YYEEEE. CDR3 length equals 18 residues. CDR3 nucleotide sequence: TGTGCCAGCAGCTTGGGCCTAGCGGGGGGCCACCTCTCCTTCGAGCAGTACTTC. Its translation: CASSLGLAGGHLSFEQYF.

V usage is TRBV6-4 and J usage is TRBJ2-3, with D perhaps TRBD2 (7 bases). In germline, CDR1 is MRHNA, CDR2 SNTAGT. CDR3 length: 15 residues. V lost 0 bases, J lost 6 bases, and 13 bases lay in between. The chain's CDR3 is CASSDSGGGRDTQYF. The CDR3 coding sequence is TGTGCCAGCAGTGACTCTGGGGGGGGCAGGGATACGCAGTATTTT.

The chain is built from TRBV4-2 and TRBJ2-2; maybe TRBD1 (6 bases). This CDR3 has 15 residues. Per the germline V gene, CDR1 is LGHNA and CDR2 is YNFKEQ. V lost 5 bases to trimming and J lost 0 bases, with 10 bases between them. CDR3 amino acids: CASSRTATNTGELFF. CDR3 DNA: TGTGCCAGCAGCAGGACAGCTACGAACACCGGGGAGCTGTTTTTT.